The source of this T cell receptor beta chain is a study of human T cells and chemical hapten exposure. Study context: During the approximately 25-week study period, patients had diphenylcyclopropenone applied to the scalp every week. Across samples, TCR yields varied, mostly owing to small differences in pooled library volumes.

Points on this clonotype: No antigen is known for it.

V shed 6 bases and J shed 6 bases, with 17 bases lying between them. The CDR3 length is 14 residues. Germline V gene sequence: CDR1 LNHDA, CDR2 SQIVND (reference sequence). TCRdb used MiXCR to reprocess the RACE reads, holding one entry per CDR3 protein. The data contain approximately 110,000 distinct CDR3 sequences, 9.5% to 11% of them singletons. Study conclusions and caveats: Clustering by CDR3 similarity yielded significantly more large clusters from expanded TCRs than controls. PT1 expanded TCR numbers rose with patch test score.

Time point here: patch test 1, 2 weeks after DPC sensitization. Specified treatment: therapeutic diphenylcyclopropenone sensitization with weekly scalp DPC. This clonotype was obtained from a woman aged 40-49 years with alopecia areata. Some clones in this sample may be carry-over from other donors' samples. This specimen consisted of whole blood, obtained in connection with sensitization to the hapten diphenylcyclopropenone (DPC). This rearrangement joins TRBV19 to TRBJ1-2; D is unclear. This chain's CDR3 is CASRPPGRPNGYTF. CDR3 sequence (DNA): TGTGCCAGTAGACCCCCGGGCAGGCCGAATGGCTACACCTTC.